This T cell receptor (beta chain) was sequenced in a study of T cell changes during pregnancy in multiple sclerosis. Germline V gene data show CDR1 as MNHEY and CDR2 as SVGAGI. The CDR3 consists of 14 residues. Trimming pared 6 bases from V and 6 bases from J, leaving 18 bases between. Assay: immunoSEQ multiplex PCR; the TCRdb copy retains only in-frame clones and omits some. This sample has 34,000 or so clones; more than 75% occur once, and the top ten carry 4% to 5%. This chain links TRBV6-5 with TRBJ2-7; D may be TRBD1 (5 bases). The sequenced sample was peripheral blood, obtained in the second trimester of pregnancy. The TCR was taken from a female donor in good health, enrolled as a control in a pregnancy study. CDR3 nucleotide sequence: TGTGCCAGCAGGACGACTCAGGGTCCCGGCGAGCAGTACTTC. This translates into CASRTTQGPGEQYF.